This T cell receptor beta chain was found in a study of early T cells in non-severe SARS-CoV-2 infection. The overall study: The input, bulk RNA from unsorted whole blood, was sequenced, and chains were unpaired. Overall study findings and caveats: The VDJdb matching leaned toward anti-spike CD8 responses and overlooked private and CD4 specificities.

Individual cDNA molecules were tagged with unique molecular identifiers, the study reported. TCRdb passed the 5' RACE reads through MiXCR, listing each CDR3 protein once. This sample carries about 83,000 distinct CDR3 sequences, roughly a tenth of them seen once, and the ten largest clones take 6.5% to 9%. V lost 6 bases and J lost 3; bases outside the gene matches: 5. The length of the CDR3 is 12 residues. Per germline, CDR1 DFQATT and CDR2 SNEGSKA (reference sequence). This clonotype has only a few counts. The antigen is unknown. Sequenced material: whole blood, taken at baseline. V and J are TRBV20-1 and TRBJ2-7; 7 bases line up with TRBD1. The clonotype comes from an adult who was a healthcare worker with PCR-confirmed SARS-CoV-2 infection or an uninfected control (not recorded which). The CDR3 DNA reads TGCAGTGCCTTGACAGGGAACTACGAGCAGTACTTC. This gives the protein CSALTGNYEQYF.